This T cell receptor (beta chain) was obtained from a study of T cell repertoires in cytomegalovirus infection. General study findings and limits: The study found HLA-C-restricted CMV-specific TCR beta clonotypes dominating the ex vivo response.

In germline, CDR1 is LNHDA, CDR2 SQIVND (reference sequence). The CDR3 runs to 13 residues. Trimming removed 10 bases at V and 4 bases at J, with 14 bases between. TCRdb analysed the reads with MiXCR anew, one entry per CDR3 protein. The sample lists fewer than 400,000 distinct CDR3 sequences, roughly 20% occurring once. This clonotype was seen a few times. As yet, its antigen is unknown. Material: PBMCs. This receptor was obtained from a human donor in good health (CMV status not recorded). Some clones in this sample may be carry-over from other donors' samples. The J gene is TRBJ1-5, the V gene TRBV19; D ambiguous. The CDR3 protein is CAIGATANQPQHF. The CDR3 coding sequence is TGTGCCATAGGAGCCACCGCAAATCAGCCCCAGCATTTT.